Below, 13 T cell receptor beta chains from the same sample are listed, as sequenced in a study of shared clonotypes between healthy human individuals. Sequencing used immunoSEQ multiplex PCR; TCRdb keeps in-frame clones, though not all of them. The sample shows nearly 2 million clones, around 96% of them seen only once. Terminally differentiated effector memory CD45RA+ cells were excluded from the naive CD8 cells, which were CD45RO-negative and positively selected for CCR7. Material: naive CD8+ T cells sorted from blood. Every receptor here comes from a man between 18 and 29 years old in good health.

The rearrangement uses TRBV10-2 and TRBJ1-2; the match to TRBD1 covers 7 bases. The CDR3 is made up of 14 amino acids. The V segment lost 3 bases and the J segment 2 bases; nucleotides outside the gene matches: 3. Germline CDR1 is WSHSY and CDR2 is SAAADI. The CDR3 sequence: CASSDATGNYGYTF. The CDR3 DNA is TGCGCCAGCAGTGACGCGACAGGGAACTATGGCTACACCTTC.

This rearrangement joins TRBV7-9 to TRBJ2-7; a possible D gene is TRBD2 (6 bases). This CDR3 is 13 amino acids long. Germline values: CDR1 SEHNR, CDR2 FQNEAQ (reference sequence). With 8 bases removed from V and 1 base from J, the gap between germline ends came to 12 bases. In DNA form, the CDR3 reads TGTGCCAGCTCGCGGGACGATTCCTACGAGCAGTACTTC. The encoded protein is CASSRDDSYEQYF. The whole variable domain, filled in from reference TRBV7-9 and TRBJ2-7, reads DTGVSQNPRHKITKRGQNVTFRCDPISEHNRLYWYRQTLGQGPEFLTYFQNEAQLEKSRLLSDRFSAERPKGSFSTLEIQRTEQGDSAMYLCASSRDDSYEQYFGPGTRLTVT.

The rearrangement joins TRBV11-2 to TRBJ1-4; the match to TRBD1 covers 9 bases. The germline CDR1 and CDR2 sequences are SGHAT and FQNNGV. This CDR3 contains 17 residues. J gave up 3 bases and V 0 bases, and 5 bases lay outside the gene matches. The CDR3 is CASSLEGTGWSNEKLFF. The CDR3 DNA sequence: TGTGCCAGCAGCTTAGAAGGGACAGGGTGGTCTAATGAAAAACTGTTTTTT.

J is TRBJ2-5 and V is TRBV7-9, with 10 bases fitting TRBD1. V shed 5 bases, J shed 9 bases, and the junction held 15 bases outside the gene matches. Germline-derived CDR1 and CDR2 are SEHNR and FQNEAQ (reference sequence). The CDR3 loop spans 16 amino acids. The CDR3 region has the DNA TGTGCCAGCAGCCCCTCCGGGACAGGGGCCTTGTGGGCCCAGTACTTC. This codes for CASSPSGTGALWAQYF.

This chain uses TRBV13 with TRBJ1-1; 7 bases fit TRBD1. Trimming cost V 1 base and J 4 bases; bases outside gene matches: 9. Germline loops: CDR1 PRHDT, CDR2 FYEKMQ (reference sequence). The CDR3 consists of 16 residues. CDR3 in amino acids: CASSLDLGTGATEAFF. CDR3 coding DNA: TGTGCCAGCAGCTTAGACTTGGGAACAGGGGCCACTGAAGCTTTCTTT.

This rearrangement joins TRBV6-5 to TRBJ1-2; D is unclear. CDR1 and CDR2 from the germline V gene are MNHEY and SVGAGI. This CDR3 region has 14 residues. V lost 0 bases and J lost 7, with 12 bases in between. The CDR3 sequence is CASSYSGTDFGYTF. The CDR3 region has the DNA TGTGCCAGCAGTTACTCGGGAACAGATTTTGGCTACACCTTC.

This chain connects TRBV15 to TRBJ2-7; D is unresolved. Per germline, CDR1 LNHNV and CDR2 YYDKDF (reference sequence). The CDR3 is 13 amino acids. Trimming removed 0 bases from V and 1 base from J, with 4 bases in between. CDR3 DNA sequence: TGTGCCACCAGCAGAGACGTTTCCTACGAGCAGTACTTC. Its translation is CATSRDVSYEQYF. Looking up the rest from reference TRBV15 and TRBJ2-7 gives the full variable domain: DAMVIQNPRYQVTQFGKPVTLSCSQTLNHNVMYWYQQKSSQAPKLLFHYYDKDFNNEADTPDNFQSRRPNTSFCFLDIRSPGLGDTAMYLCATSRDVSYEQYFGPGTRLTVT.

The V call is TRBV7-8, the J call TRBJ1-5, with TRBD1 matching over 9 bases. The germline V gene encodes CDR1 SGHVS and CDR2 FQNEAQ. CDR3 length: 14 amino acids. The J segment lost 6 bases and the V segment lost 5 bases, leaving 5 bases of the junction unmatched. CDR3 protein: CASSPGTGFQPQHF. The CDR3 DNA reads as TGTGCCAGCAGCCCAGGGACAGGGTTTCAGCCCCAGCATTTT.

The chain recombines TRBV7-9 with TRBJ1-4, with D hard to call. Germline lookup yields CDR1 SEHNR and CDR2 FQNEAQ (reference sequence). The CDR3 sequence is 15 residues long. V shed 1 base and J shed 5 bases, with 11 bases lying between them. The CDR3 reads CASSLDPRLNEKLFF. The CDR3 nucleotides read TGTGCCAGCAGCTTAGACCCTCGATTAAATGAAAAACTGTTTTTT.

On this clone: Other DNA sequences in this sample translate to the same CDR3. Here the CDR3 reads CASSLGLAGQETQYF. The CDR3 DNA is TGCGCCAGCAGCTTGGGATTAGCGGGGCAAGAGACCCAGTACTTC. This chain links TRBV5-1 with TRBJ2-5; 8 nucleotides line up with TRBD2. This CDR3 contains 15 residues. J gave up 2 bases and V 0 bases, and 3 bases lay outside the gene matches. Germline V gene lookup returns CDR1 SGHRS and CDR2 YFSETQ.

The gene calls are TRBV19 and TRBJ1-6; D not resolved. Germline V gene sequence: CDR1 LNHDA, CDR2 SQIVND (reference sequence). Trimming left V 0 bases short and J 10 bases short, with 16 bases between. The CDR3 covers 16 residues. CDR3 in DNA: TGTGCCAGTAGTATAGACCTTGTCCTGAGCCTCTCACCCCTCCACTTT. It codes for CASSIDLVLSLSPLHF.

This chain uses TRBV6-5 with TRBJ2-7, with 8 bases lining up with TRBD1. Germline lookup yields CDR1 MNHEY and CDR2 SVGAGI. V was pared by 4 bases and J by 10 bases, with 9 bases of the junction left unmatched. This CDR3 contains 13 residues. The CDR3 loop reads CASSFGQGGVQYF. CDR3 in DNA: TGTGCCAGCAGTTTTGGACAGGGCGGCGTACAGTACTTC.

This chain uses TRBV27 with TRBJ2-7; 12 nucleotides agree with TRBD2. The CDR3 length is 15 residues. V shed 3 bases, J shed 6 bases, and the junction held 6 bases outside the gene matches. Germline V gives CDR1 MNHEY, CDR2 SMNVEV (reference sequence). The CDR3 region is CASSFLAGGPSEQYF. The DNA of the CDR3 is TGTGCCAGCAGTTTCCTAGCGGGAGGGCCAAGCGAGCAGTACTTC.